One and the same sample provided the 30 T cell receptor beta chains below, sequenced in a study of T cells in women clearing cervical HPV infection. Method: immunoSEQ multiplex PCR; TCRdb's copy keeps in-frame clones and lacks some. The sample table includes some 30,000 clones. The source material was blood buffy coat. Receptors originate from a woman aged 18 to 75 with a cervical HPV16 infection that either progressed to CIN3+ or cleared (not recorded which).

On this clone: The read finishes 3 residues shy of the CDR3 end, and the germline J gene is used to complete it. The V gene is TRBV28, the J gene TRBJ2-7, with 9 bases identical to TRBD1. The germline CDR1 and CDR2 sequences are MDHEN and SYDVKM. This CDR3 has 16 residues. V lost 2 bases, J lost 1 base, and 6 bases stayed unmatched. The chain's CDR3 is CASSLPGTGRSYEQYF. The covered CDR3 bases are TGTGCCAGCAGTTTACCGGGGACAGGGAGGTCCTACGAG.

With respect to this clone: The read stops 3 residues short of the end of the CDR3; the missing end is completed from the germline J gene. V gene TRBV19 combines with J gene TRBJ1-2; 7 positions agree with TRBD1. Germline values: CDR1 LNHDA, CDR2 SQIVND (reference sequence). The CDR3 is 13 residues long. The CDR3 DNA, read in part, is TGTGCCAGTAGCCGGGACAGATCATACGAC. It is translated as CASSRDRSYD. The entire CDR3 protein is CASSRDRSYDYTF.

A remark on this clone: The CDR3 end falls 3 residues outside the read, so it is completed with the germline J gene. The chain has TRBV6-1 and TRBJ2-5; no definite D call. Per the germline V gene, CDR1 is MNHNS and CDR2 is SASEGT. This CDR3 has 13 amino acids. V shed 2 bases and J shed 5 bases, with 9 bases lying between them. CDR3 bases read: TGTGCCAGCAGTGAATTTTTATTGGAGACC. Translating it yields CASSEFLLET. The full CDR3 protein is CASSEFLLETQYF.

Details on this clone: The CDR3 is cut off 3 residues early in the read; its end comes from the germline J gene. The chain is built from TRBV7-9 and TRBJ2-5; D is possibly TRBD2 (6 bases). This CDR3 region has 15 residues. Germline loops: CDR1 SEHNR, CDR2 FQNEAQ (reference sequence). V lost 4 bases to trimming and J lost 5 bases, with 17 bases between them. The CDR3 reads CASSSLGEDGETQYF. Incomplete CDR3 DNA: TGTGCCAGCAGCTCCTTAGGGGAGGACGGGGAGACC. Full variable domain (rest looked up from reference TRBV7-9 and TRBJ2-5): DTGVSQNPRHKITKRGQNVTFRCDPISEHNRLYWYRQTLGQGPEFLTYFQNEAQLEKSRLLSDRFSAERPKGSFSTLEIQRTEQGDSAMYLCASSSLGEDGETQYFGPGTRLLVL.

Comment on this clone: The CDR3 end is not reached by the read, which stops 3 residues before it; the germline J gene fills it in. The genes are TRBV10-3 and TRBJ2-7; no reliable D call. Germline values: CDR1 ENHRY, CDR2 SYGVKD. Trimming cost V 0 bases and J 0 bases, with 9 bases left between them. This CDR3 is 15 amino acids long. CDR3 DNA (partial): TGTGCCATCAGTGAGTCGATTGGCCCCTCCTACGAG. This sequence encodes CAISESIGPSYE. The complete CDR3 protein is CAISESIGPSYEQYF.

Concerning this clone itself: The CDR3 extends 3 residues past the end of the read, so its final part is completed from the germline J gene. The chain joins TRBV5-1 to TRBJ2-1, with TRBD1 identical over 10 bases. The length of the CDR3 is 14 residues. The germline V gene encodes CDR1 SGHRS and CDR2 YFSETQ. V trimming: 4 bases; J trimming: 7 bases; junction bases outside the gene matches: 5. CDR3 DNA, as far as it was read: TGCGCCAGCAGCCCGGGACAGGGGCGGAATGAG. It yields the protein CASSPGQGRNE. The full CDR3 protein reads CASSPGQGRNEQFF.

As regards this clone: The CDR3 end falls 3 residues outside the read, so it is completed with the germline J gene. V usage is TRBV19 and J usage is TRBJ2-2; either TRBD1 or TRBD2 may supply D (7 bases each). V was trimmed by 8 bases and J by 5 bases, leaving 18 bases between them. Germline CDR1 reads LNHDA; CDR2 reads SQIVND (reference sequence). The CDR3 is made up of 15 amino acids. CDR3 protein: CASGRGPQVTGELFF. The sequenced CDR3 bases are TGTGCCAGTGGGAGGGGGCCCCAGGTGACCGGGGAG.

Details on this clone: The CDR3 end falls 3 residues outside the read, so it is completed with the germline J gene. The chain carries TRBV6-1 and TRBJ1-1; 10 bases map to TRBD1. This CDR3 has 16 amino acids. Germline lookup yields CDR1 MNHNS and CDR2 SASEGT. The trim removed 3 bases at V and 4 bases at J, leaving 8 bases unmatched. The CDR3: CASSERGQGVGTEAFF. CDR3 DNA, as far as it was read: TGTGCCAGCAGTGAGAGAGGACAGGGGGTAGGCACTGAA.

Concerning this clone: Read sequence stops 3 residues before the CDR3 end, and the germline J gene provides the missing end. V gene TRBV2 combines with J gene TRBJ2-4, with 12 bases identical to TRBD1. CDR3 length: 15 residues. Germline V gene data show CDR1 as SNHLY and CDR2 as FYNNEI. The CDR3 reads CASSAPGQGANGQYF. The CDR3 bases that were read are TGTGCCAGCAGTGCACCGGGACAGGGGGCAAATGGT. Full variable domain (rest looked up from reference TRBV2 and TRBJ2-4): EPEVTQTPSHQVTQMGQEVILRCVPISNHLYFYWYRQILGQKVEFLVSFYNNEISEKSEIFDDQFSVERPDGSNFTLKIRSTKLEDSAMYFCASSAPGQGANGQYFGAGTRLSVL.

In regard to this clone: The read ends 3 residues shy of where the CDR3 ends; the end is completed using the germline J gene. This chain links TRBV5-1 with TRBJ2-3; possibly TRBD1 for D (6 bases). The germline CDR1 and CDR2 sequences are SGHRS and YFSETQ. This CDR3 is 13 amino acids long. The part of the CDR3 DNA that was read is TGCGCCAGCAGCCCCTGGGGACAAGAGACG. The encoded protein is CASSPWGQET. Given in full, the CDR3 is CASSPWGQETQYF.

Worth noting for this clone: The read finishes 3 residues shy of the CDR3 end, and the germline J gene is used to complete it. The chain links TRBV6-4 to TRBJ2-1; the D is unclear. This CDR3 has 14 residues. Between the trimmed V and J ends, which lost 4 bases and 1 base, there was a span of 8 bases. In germline, CDR1 is MRHNA, CDR2 SNTAGT. The part of the CDR3 DNA that was read is TGTGCCAGCAGTGTCGAGGCTTCCTACAATGAG. Amino acid sequence: CASSVEASYNE. The CDR3 reads in full as CASSVEASYNEQFF.

Regarding this clone: The read ends 3 residues before the CDR3 terminus; that terminus is restored from the germline J gene. V usage is TRBV13 and J usage is TRBJ2-2; D call uncertain. CDR1 and CDR2 from the germline V gene are PRHDT and FYEKMQ (reference sequence). CDR3 length: 16 residues. Trimming removed 2 bases from V and 0 bases from J, with 10 bases in between. The CDR3 loop is CASSLIAGANTGELFF. CDR3 bases read: TGTGCCAGCAGCTTAATCGCAGGCGCGAACACCGGGGAG.

Turning to this clone: The CDR3 is cut off 3 residues early in the read; its end comes from the germline J gene. This chain links TRBV10-3 with TRBJ2-7; D possibly corresponds to TRBD2 (6 bases). The V gene's germline CDR1 is ENHRY and CDR2 SYGVKD. V was clipped by 1 base and J by 0 bases, with 13 bases between them. The CDR3 consists of 16 residues. The CDR3: CAISEFVEGSSYEQYF. The sequenced part of the CDR3 DNA is TGTGCCATCAGTGAGTTCGTGGAGGGGAGCTCCTACGAG.

On this clone itself: The read ends 3 residues before the CDR3 terminus; that terminus is restored from the germline J gene. V is TRBV2 and J is TRBJ1-5; D uncertain. Germline V CDR1 and CDR2: SNHLY, FYNNEI. This CDR3 is 13 amino acids long. V lost 6 bases to trimming and J lost 3 bases, with 9 bases between them. The CDR3 reads CASRQEANQPQHF. CDR3 bases read: TGTGCCAGCAGGCAGGAGGCCAATCAGCCC.

With respect to this clone: The read ends 3 residues early relative to the CDR3; the germline J gene fills the gap. The V gene is TRBV20-1, the J gene TRBJ2-7; D is unclear. The CDR3 is made up of 14 amino acids. Germline assignment: CDR1 DFQATT and CDR2 SNEGSKA (reference sequence). The V gene lost 6 bases and the J gene lost 2 bases, with 17 bases spanning the gap. The sequenced CDR3 bases are TGCAGTGCCAGGAGAGGCGCGCTTACCTACGAG. It encodes CSARRGALTYE. The whole CDR3 sequence reads CSARRGALTYEQYF.

With regard to this clone: The sequenced fragment ends 3 residues before the CDR3 boundary, so the rest is inferred from the germline J gene. This sequence joins TRBV5-1 and TRBJ1-2; 7 bases fit TRBD1. The CDR3 is 13 amino acids. Germline CDR1 and CDR2: SGHRS and YFSETQ. The CDR3 DNA, read in part, is TGCGCCAGCACCGCGGGTGGGACAGATACC. Its translation: CASTAGGTDT. The complete CDR3 sequence is CASTAGGTDTYTF.

With respect to this clone: The CDR3 end is not reached by the read, which stops 3 residues before it; the germline J gene fills it in. The gene calls are TRBV20-1 and TRBJ1-4; 8 bases align to TRBD1. After removal of 3 bases from V and 5 bases from J, the junction contained 5 bases not matched to a gene. Germline assignment: CDR1 DFQATT and CDR2 SNEGSKA (reference sequence). CDR3 length: 14 amino acids. The CDR3 protein is CSARPAGGNEKLFF. Partial CDR3 DNA: TGCAGTGCTAGGCCCGCAGGGGGCAATGAAAAA.

Worth noting for this clone: The CDR3 end falls 3 residues outside the read, so it is completed with the germline J gene. The chain combines TRBV4-1 with TRBJ2-7; weak D call: TRBD1 (6 bases). The V gene lost 4 bases and the J gene lost 5 bases, with 18 bases spanning the gap. The CDR3 contains 15 residues. CDR1 and CDR2 (germline): MGHRA, YSYEKL. CDR3 in amino acids: CASSLSGRGSNEQYF. The DNA read from the CDR3 is TGCGCCAGCAGCCTCTCTGGCAGGGGATCAAACGAG.

Of note for this clone: The CDR3 extends 3 residues past the end of the read, so its final part is completed from the germline J gene. This chain links TRBV5-4 with TRBJ2-5; 7 positions agree with TRBD1. Trimming took 3 bases from V and 1 from J; bases not matched to a gene: 6. This CDR3 comprises 15 residues. Germline V CDR1 and CDR2: SGHNT, YYREEE (reference sequence). Incomplete CDR3 DNA: TGTGCCAGCAGCTCGGGACAGTCCCTCCAAGAGACC. This encodes CASSSGQSLQET. The entire CDR3 is CASSSGQSLQETQYF.

A remark on this clone: Read coverage stops 3 residues before the CDR3 terminus; the germline J gene supplies the remainder. This chain uses TRBV10-3 with TRBJ1-2; D is possibly TRBD1 (6 bases). Germline V gene data show CDR1 as ENHRY and CDR2 as SYGVKD. The CDR3 consists of 17 residues. The sequenced CDR3 bases are TGTGCCATCAGTGAGTCAGGGCTAGCGGGGGGCAACTACGAC. It translates to CAISESGLAGGNYD. The whole CDR3 protein is CAISESGLAGGNYDYTF.

To note about this clone: The CDR3 end lies 3 residues beyond the end of the read and is filled in from the germline J gene. The chain joins TRBV5-4 to TRBJ1-2; TRBD1 is a possible D gene (6 bases). Germline V CDR1 and CDR2: SGHNT, YYREEE (reference sequence). The length of the CDR3 is 14 residues. CDR3 region: CASSLVGGIGGYTF. The DNA read from the CDR3 is TGTGCCAGCAGCTTGGTAGGGGGAATTGGCGGC.

On this clone: Mismatch with germline at one junction end may stem from a read error. The read is 3 residues too short to cover the CDR3 end, so that end is filled in from the germline J gene. This rearrangement joins TRBV19 to TRBJ1-3; D possibly corresponds to TRBD1 (5 bases). The germline V gene has CDR1 LNHDA and CDR2 SQIVND (reference sequence). The CDR3 length is 14 residues. Here the CDR3 reads CASSPVGTGNTIYF. The sequenced CDR3 bases are TGTGCCAGTTCCCCGGTCGGGACTGGAAACACG.

Worth noting for this clone: Read data end 3 residues before the CDR3 end; the end is taken from the germline J gene. The rearrangement joins TRBV12-3 or TRBV12-4 to TRBJ2-5; the D gene is possibly TRBD1 (5 bases). The CDR3 sequence is 13 residues long. V was cut by 6 bases and J by 3 bases, with 11 bases left in between. CDR3 loop: CASSMTEKETQYF. The CDR3 bases that were read are TGTGCCAGCAGCATGACAGAGAAAGAGACC.

In regard to this clone: The sequenced fragment ends 3 residues before the CDR3 boundary, so the rest is inferred from the germline J gene. The chain carries TRBV5-1 and TRBJ2-1, with TRBD2 identical over 12 bases. This CDR3 has 15 residues. V was pared by 0 bases and J by 9 bases, with 4 bases of the junction left unmatched. CDR1 is SGHRS, CDR2 YFSETQ, per germline. Partial CDR3 DNA: TGCGCCAGCAGCTTGGCTCCTAGCGGGGGGGGTGAG. It translates to CASSLAPSGGGE. The full CDR3 reads CASSLAPSGGGEQFF.

On this clone: The read comes to an end 3 residues before the CDR3 does, leaving the germline J gene to fill in the end. V gene TRBV2 combines with J gene TRBJ1-4, with TRBD1 identical over 8 bases. Unmatched junction bases numbered 7, after V lost 4 bases and J lost 6 bases. This CDR3 has 15 residues. Germline V gene sequence: CDR1 SNHLY, CDR2 FYNNEI. The CDR3 is CASSGPGQDDEKLFF. The CDR3 bases that were read are TGTGCCAGCAGTGGCCCGGGACAGGACGATGAAAAA.

Regarding this clone: From the germline J gene comes the end of the CDR3, since the read stops 3 residues before it. The rearrangement joins TRBV11-2 to TRBJ2-2; D possibly corresponds to TRBD1 (6 bases). From germline, CDR1 is SGHAT and CDR2 FQNNGV. The CDR3 loop spans 14 amino acids. The V end was cut by 3 bases, the J end by 7 bases, with 12 bases between. The CDR3 sequence: CASSFNRVGGELFF. The covered CDR3 bases are TGTGCCAGCAGCTTTAACAGGGTGGGCGGGGAG.

With regard to this clone: With the read ending 3 residues before the CDR3 end, the germline J gene is used to fill in that end. This chain links TRBV20-1 with TRBJ2-3; D perhaps matches TRBD1 (6 bases). Germline CDR1 DFQATT, CDR2 SNEGSKA (reference sequence). The CDR3 extends over 15 amino acids. The CDR3 reads CSVTPRGYNQETQYF. The sequenced CDR3 bases are TGCAGTGTTACTCCCAGGGGCTATAACCAAGAGACG.

This clone ranks as medium-sized (0.01 to 0.1%) in terms of frequency. The read is 3 residues too short to cover the CDR3 end, so that end is filled in from the germline J gene. V usage is TRBV6-2 or TRBV6-3 and J usage is TRBJ1-2; D is uncertain. V dropped 6 bases and J dropped 5 bases, with 16 bases sitting between them. Germline V gene lookup returns CDR1 MNHEY and CDR2 SVGEGT. The CDR3 covers 14 residues. CDR3 DNA (partial): TGTGCCAGCAGCCCCCCGACAATAGGGTATGGC. It specifies CASSPPTIGYG. The entire CDR3 protein reads CASSPPTIGYGYTF.

A note on this clone: The read ends 3 residues shy of where the CDR3 ends; the end is completed using the germline J gene. The chain is built from TRBV5-1 and TRBJ2-5; possibly TRBD2 for D (5 bases). Germline V gives CDR1 SGHRS, CDR2 YFSETQ. The V end lost 4 bases, the J end lost 5 bases, and 15 bases lay between the germline ends. The CDR3 loop spans 14 amino acids. Here the CDR3 reads CASSPGVLAETQYF. The sequenced CDR3 bases are TGCGCCAGCAGCCCCGGGGTCTTAGCGGAGACC.

Concerning this clone: Coverage ceases 3 residues before the CDR3 finishes, and the germline J gene fills in the end. This rearrangement joins TRBV7-9 to TRBJ2-2, with D maybe TRBD1 (5 bases). This CDR3 region has 13 residues. The germline V gene has CDR1 SEHNR and CDR2 FQNEAQ (reference sequence). The CDR3 reads CASSPTDGEKLFF. The CDR3 bases that were read are TGTGCCAGCAGCCCGACAGACGGAGAAAAG. The variable domain in full, completed from reference TRBV7-9 and TRBJ2-2, reads DTGVSQNPRHKITKRGQNVTFRCDPISEHNRLYWYRQTLGQGPEFLTYFQNEAQLEKSRLLSDRFSAERPKGSFSTLEIQRTEQGDSAMYLCASSPTDGEKLFFGEGSRLTVL.